The subject of this entry is one TCR beta chain. The antigen is not known. Original handling: There were no quality scores in the junction-only immunoSEQ sequences, so filtering differed. Data came from immunoSEQ multiplex PCR; TCRdb stores just in-frame clones and leaves some out. That table gives V, J and clone size, and the DNA gave D and trimming. The data hold around 1 million clones, with 70% to 85% observed a single time. The data stem from a study of shared clonotypes between healthy human individuals. Study outcomes and limitations: An effect of sequencing depth on clonotype sharing among donors was expected.

V was shortened by 4 bases and J by 2 bases, with 16 bases between the two germline ends. Per the germline V gene, CDR1 is SGHNT and CDR2 is YYREEE (reference sequence). This CDR3 region has 15 residues. The V call is TRBV5-4, the J call TRBJ2-7; tentative D call: TRBD2 (5 bases). This sequence was found in a young man in good health. Sequenced input: memory CD4+ T cells sorted from blood. The subset here: CD45RA-negative fraction. CDR3 bases: TGTGCCAGCAGCCCGGAAGGACTTCTAGCCTACGAGCAGTACTTC. Its protein is CASSPEGLLAYEQYF.